A selection of T cell receptor beta chains follows, all from one sample in a study of regulatory dendritic cells for organ transplantation. Clones were sequenced by immunoSEQ multiplex PCR, and TCRdb holds only the in-frame ones, with some missing. The sample lists about 20,000 clones, roughly 88% occurring once. Their specific antigens are unknown. What was sequenced was naive CD4+ T cells from blood cultured with regulatory dendritic cells. The receptors were sampled from a human donor in good health. Each CDR3 is given without its conserved first and last residue. Each record gives: J gene, V gene, CDR3 protein.

TRBJ1-2 | TRBV6-5 | ASSSGGLSGYT
TRBJ1-2 | TRBV28 | ASLPGQVGYGYT
TRBJ1-5 | TRBV18 | ASSDSSLTGAPQPQH
TRBJ1-1 | TRBV10-1 | ASSESAGGNTEAF
TRBJ1-5 | TRBV6-1 | ASSESGINQPQH
TRBJ2-7 | TRBV14 | ASSLIITEQY
TRBJ1-4 | TRBV18 | ASSPSGGWRNEKLF
TRBJ2-6 | TRBV5-1 | ASSEGRAGANVLT
TRBJ2-5 | TRBV2 | ASSDTSRGETQY
TRBJ2-3 | TRBV18 | ASSLQASGGPSTDTQY
TRBJ2-1 | TRBV18 | ASSSSFGQGASEQF
TRBJ2-1 | TRBV7-9 | ASSFSPGLAGDEQF
TRBJ2-7 | TRBV6-5 | ASSRTASYEQY
TRBJ2-1 | TRBV9 | ASSVATNGPGRNEQF
TRBJ2-4 | TRBV7-3 | ASSVRDRAVPTAKNIQY
TRBJ2-4 | TRBV11-3 | ASSARRENIQY
TRBJ2-2 | TRBV2 | ASSEPNTGELF
TRBJ2-5 | TRBV19 | ASSIGGQETQY
TRBJ2-7 | TRBV10-2 | ASREMEPLY
TRBJ1-5 | TRBV19 | ASTTANQPQH
TRBJ2-5 | TRBV7-3 | ASSLQGQHTGETQY
TRBJ1-5 | TRBV7-9 | ASSSSAGSQPQH
TRBJ2-1 | TRBV11-1 | ASSSQGSYNEQF
TRBJ1-2 | TRBV6-5 | ASSYSPLVTGGYT
TRBJ1-3 | TRBV30 | AWSVGVGNTIY
TRBJ2-5 | TRBV4-3 | ASSQGLQVTGQETQY
TRBJ2-6 | TRBV19 | ASSTGTGYGGANVLT
TRBJ1-1 | TRBV7-2 | ASSLGMNTEAF
TRBJ1-3 | TRBV5-4 | ASSSDAFAGNTIY
TRBJ1-2 | TRBV30 | AWSVTGNYGYT
TRBJ2-7 | TRBV6-6 | ASRKTSYEQY
TRBJ2-1 | TRBV30 | AWRTYNEQF
TRBJ1-1 | TRBV20-1 | SASKSTEAF
TRBJ2-5 | TRBV18 | ASSRALQETQY
TRBJ1-4 | TRBV6-1 | ASSERGPGSTNEKLF
TRBJ1-2 | TRBV19 | ASSIGDRRTYGYT
TRBJ2-3 | TRBV11-2 | ASSVTRAVSTDTQY
TRBJ2-7 | TRBV5-5 | ASSSDRAEY
NA | TRBV10-2 | ASKVIQGAYEQY
TRBJ1-2 | TRBV18 | ASSPSDSRTYGYT
TRBJ2-1 | TRBV29-1 | SVVNSGNNEQF
TRBJ2-1 | TRBV7-9 | ASSVAGGYNEQF
TRBJ1-5 | TRBV28 | ASSRGLLQPQH
TRBJ2-7 | TRBV18 | ASSPNRGEQY
TRBJ2-7 | TRBV21-1 | ASSAAGLDSYEQY
TRBJ1-5 | TRBV6-5 | ASSRGLGNQPQH
TRBJ2-1 | TRBV2 | ASIAGGAGYNEQF
TRBJ2-7 | TRBV6-5 | ASSYSLGPSPYEQY
TRBJ2-1 | TRBV28 | ASAGAGGYNEQF
TRBJ1-5 | TRBV6-1 | ASTQTGIYQPQH
TRBJ2-5 | TRBV20-1 | SAGLQETQY